This TCR beta chain was sequenced for a study of T-cell reconstitution after alpha-beta-depleted transplantation in children. Unique molecular identifiers were used in preparing the TCRbeta library. Each CDR3 protein is one row after TCRdb ran MiXCR on the PCR reads. The table records about 400,000 distinct CDR3 sequences, about a fifth of them present only once. This clonotype was observed a few times. CDR1 is MNHEY and CDR2 is SMNVEV in the germline V gene (reference sequence). The trim removed 0 bases at V and 6 bases at J, leaving 11 bases unmatched. The CDR3 runs to 17 residues. This clonotype originated in a human donor who donated a stem cell graft to a child with acute myeloid leukemia. The chain has TRBV27 and TRBJ2-7; 10 positions agree with TRBD1. The sequences come from PBMCs from the stem cell graft donor, collected from the stem cell graft. DNA for the CDR3: TGTGCCAGCAGTTTATCAGCCGGGACAGGGGTCTCTTCCGAGCAGTACTTC. This translates into CASSLSAGTGVSSEQYF.